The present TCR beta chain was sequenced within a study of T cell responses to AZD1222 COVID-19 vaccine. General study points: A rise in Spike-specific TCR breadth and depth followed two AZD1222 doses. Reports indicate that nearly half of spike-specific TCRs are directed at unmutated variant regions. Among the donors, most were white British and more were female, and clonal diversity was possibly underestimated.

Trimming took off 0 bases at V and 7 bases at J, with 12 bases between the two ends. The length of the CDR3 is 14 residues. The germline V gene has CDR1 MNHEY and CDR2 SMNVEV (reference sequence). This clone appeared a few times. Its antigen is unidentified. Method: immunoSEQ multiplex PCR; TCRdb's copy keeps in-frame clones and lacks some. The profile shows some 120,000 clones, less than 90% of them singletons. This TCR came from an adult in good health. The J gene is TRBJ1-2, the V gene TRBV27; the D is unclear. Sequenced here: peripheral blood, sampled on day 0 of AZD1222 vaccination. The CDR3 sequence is CASSLSSVTGGYTF. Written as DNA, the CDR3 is TGTGCCAGCAGTTTATCTTCAGTGACGGGTGGCTACACCTTC.